Listed here is a single T cell receptor beta chain. The data were obtained in a study of blood T cell repertoires in COVID-19. Study-wide context: Italy, Spain and the United States were the sources of the convalescent and acute COVID-19 samples. In each case, the material was cDNA or gDNA derived from T cells, B-cell-depleted T cells, or PBMCs.

How the authors handled the data: Estimated nucleated cell counts came from reference gene primer amplification. Here immunoSEQ multiplex PCR was the method, and the copy in TCRdb shows in-frame clones only, minus some. V, J and clone size derive from that table, while D and trimming were established from the DNA sequence. Of about 270,000 clones listed, around 86% are singletons. The germline V gene has CDR1 LGHDT and CDR2 YNNKEL (reference sequence). The length of the CDR3 is 14 residues. Trimming cost V 6 bases and J 5 bases; bases outside gene matches: 4. The chain uses TRBV3-1 (or the pseudogene TRBV3-2) and TRBJ2-1; 10 bases line up with TRBD2. This receptor was identified in a man aged 35 to 55 with active or convalescent COVID-19. Sequencing was carried out using peripheral blood. The CDR3 loop is CASRTSGYHNEQFF. The CDR3, as DNA: TGTGCCAGCAGGACTAGCGGGTATCACAATGAGCAGTTCTTC.